This TCR beta chain was documented in a study of cytomegalovirus exposure and HLA in healthy donors. This PCR relied on a set of 60 Vbeta primers and 13 Jbeta primers. The assay was immunoSEQ multiplex PCR, and TCRdb's table has in-frame clones only and misses some. The sample consists of some 120,000 clones, 50% to 70% of them appearing once. The CDR3 loop spans 14 amino acids. V lost 0 bases and J 8 bases, leaving 13 bases between the germline ends. The V gene's germline CDR1 is SGHTA and CDR2 FQGNSA. Findings and limits, study-wide: Productive status was seen about 90% or about 30% of the time for most TCR beta V segments in an earlier analysis.

The sample holds a few counts of this clone. The antigen is unknown. The sequencing input was PBMCs. The chain links TRBV7-2 to TRBJ1-1; D ambiguous. The clonotype was recovered from a woman aged 40 to 55 in good health and CMV-seropositive. This CDR3 is CASSLAYGNREAFF. The DNA for the CDR3 is TGTGCCAGCAGCTTAGCTTACGGGAATCGGGAAGCTTTCTTT.